Below, 11 T cell receptor beta chains from the same sample are listed, as sequenced in a study of identical twins. TCRdb re-analysed the 5' RACE reads in MiXCR, keeping a single row per CDR3 protein. This sample has fewer than 250,000 distinct CDR3 sequences; 6.5% to 8.5% occur once, and the top ten carry approximately 2%. These same records also appear under a second study, on yellow fever vaccine responses in identical twins.

The material sequenced was memory (CD45RO+) T cells sorted from blood. The receptors originated from a woman under 30 in good health.

V and J are TRBV15 and TRBJ2-6; D is perhaps TRBD2 (6 bases). The germline V gene encodes CDR1 LNHNV and CDR2 YYDKDF (reference sequence). The CDR3 totals 16 residues. Trimming shortened V by 0 bases and J by 2 bases, and 8 bases separated the two germline ends. The DNA of the CDR3 is TGTGCCACCAGCAGAGATGGAGGGACTGGGGCCAACGTCCTGACTTTC. Residues: CATSRDGGTGANVLTF.

There are a few counts of this clonotype. This chain links TRBV6-1 with TRBJ1-1; D might be TRBD1 (6 bases). The CDR3 is made up of 14 amino acids. V was cut by 6 bases and J by 1 base, with 12 bases left in between. The germline CDR1 and CDR2 sequences are MNHNS and SASEGT. CDR3 region: CASSTGQPNTEAFF. In DNA form, the CDR3 reads TGTGCCAGCAGCACCGGACAGCCGAACACTGAAGCTTTCTTT.

The rearrangement uses TRBV6-6 and TRBJ1-4; a weak D match, TRBD1 (5 bases). The CDR3 runs 13 residues. Germline CDR1 MNHNY, CDR2 SVGAGI (reference sequence). Trimming took off 5 bases at V and 5 bases at J, with 9 bases between the two ends. The CDR3 is CASSRDLNEKLFF. DNA for the CDR3: TGTGCCAGCAGTCGGGACTTGAATGAAAAACTGTTTTTT.

The gene calls are TRBV6-1 and TRBJ2-5, with TRBD1 identical over 7 bases. This CDR3 has 16 residues. Germline V gene data show CDR1 as MNHNS and CDR2 as SASEGT. V lost 6 bases and J lost 1; bases outside the gene matches: 11. CDR3 sequence: CASRSGQAMTQETQYF. DNA of the CDR3: TGTGCCAGCAGGTCAGGACAGGCGATGACCCAAGAGACCCAGTACTTC.

This clonotype was seen ten or more times. The J gene is TRBJ2-7, the V gene TRBV3-1; a weak D match, TRBD2 (6 bases). From germline, CDR1 is LGHDT and CDR2 YNNKEL (reference sequence). This CDR3 is 16 amino acids long. V was pared by 0 bases and J by 4 bases, with 16 bases between. CDR3 sequence reads: CASSQDGLLSGYEQYF. DNA of the CDR3: TGTGCCAGCAGCCAAGACGGCCTCCTGAGCGGGTACGAGCAGTACTTC.

This chain links TRBV18 with TRBJ2-7; 9 bases are shared with TRBD1. Trimming took 2 bases from V and 6 from J; bases not matched to a gene: 8. The CDR3 sequence is 15 residues long. Germline V gives CDR1 KGHSH, CDR2 LQKENI. CDR3 region: CASSPETGGSFEQYF. Here the CDR3 DNA reads TGTGCCAGCTCACCAGAAACAGGGGGCTCGTTCGAGCAGTACTTC.

The chain has TRBV7-2 and TRBJ2-7; D is unresolved. V dropped 2 bases and J dropped 2 bases, with 4 bases sitting between them. CDR3 length: 12 amino acids. The germline V gene has CDR1 SGHTA and CDR2 FQGNSA. CDR3 amino acids: CASSLKPYEQYF. In DNA, the CDR3 is TGTGCCAGCAGCTTAAAACCCTACGAGCAGTACTTC.

Ten or more counts support this clonotype. The chain employs TRBV4-3 and TRBJ2-7, with D uncertain. V was shortened by 2 bases and J by 3 bases, with 17 bases between the two germline ends. Germline V gene sequence: CDR1 LGHNA, CDR2 YSLEER. CDR3 size: 16 residues. CDR3: CASSQSLNVFGYEQYF. The CDR3 nucleotides are TGCGCCAGCAGCCAATCTCTGAACGTCTTTGGCTACGAGCAGTACTTC.

DNA of the CDR3: TGTGCCAGCAGCCGGGGGGACAGGGCCACAGATACGCAGTATTTT. Its protein is CASSRGDRATDTQYF. The chain links TRBV7-3 to TRBJ2-3, with 9 bases identical to TRBD1. This CDR3 contains 15 residues. Germline assignment: CDR1 SGHTA and CDR2 FQGTGA. The J segment lost 2 bases and the V segment lost 5 bases, leaving 5 bases of the junction unmatched.

This clonotype has ten or more counts. The chain combines TRBV7-2 with TRBJ2-5; D is possibly TRBD1 (5 bases). With 5 bases removed from V and 9 bases from J, the gap between germline ends came to 16 bases. Germline CDR1 and CDR2: SGHTA and FQGNSA. The CDR3 is made up of 13 amino acids. The CDR3 sequence is CASSQGVPGAQYF. The CDR3 DNA sequence: TGTGCCAGCAGCCAAGGGGTTCCTGGGGCCCAGTACTTC.

The chain links TRBV30 to TRBJ2-5; possibly TRBD2 for D (6 bases). V lost 3 bases and J 9 bases, leaving 20 bases between the germline ends. The CDR3 has 14 amino acids. In germline, CDR1 is GTSNPN, CDR2 SVGIG (reference sequence). CDR3 nucleotides: TGTGCCTGGAGGTCGGGACTCTCTCTCGGGGCCCAGTACTTC. This sequence encodes CAWRSGLSLGAQYF.